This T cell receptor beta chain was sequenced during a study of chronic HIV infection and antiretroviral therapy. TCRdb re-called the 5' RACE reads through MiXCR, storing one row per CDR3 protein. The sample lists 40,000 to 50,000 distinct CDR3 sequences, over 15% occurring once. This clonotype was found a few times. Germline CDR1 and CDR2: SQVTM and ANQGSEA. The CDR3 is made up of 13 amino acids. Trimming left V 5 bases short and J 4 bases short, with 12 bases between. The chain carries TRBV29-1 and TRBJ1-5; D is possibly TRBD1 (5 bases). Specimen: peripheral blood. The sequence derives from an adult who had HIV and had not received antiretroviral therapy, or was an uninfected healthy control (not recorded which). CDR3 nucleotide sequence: TGCAGCGTTTTAAGAGGGGAAAATCAGCCCCAGCATTTT. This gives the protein CSVLRGENQPQHF.